These 20 T cell receptor beta chains were all obtained from the same sample, sequenced in a study of cytomegalovirus exposure and HLA in healthy donors. It was with 60 Vbeta and 13 Jbeta primers that the PCR ran. Sequencing was performed with immunoSEQ multiplex PCR; in TCRdb, only in-frame clones are kept and a portion is missing. In all, the sample yields some 120,000 clones. The sample comprised PBMCs. The source of these receptors is a man between 35 and 55 years old in good health and CMV-seropositive.

The V and J genes are TRBV20-1 and TRBJ2-7, with D unclear. V was trimmed by 6 bases and J by 9 bases, leaving 15 bases between them. The CDR3 sequence is 11 residues long. Per germline, CDR1 DFQATT and CDR2 SNEGSKA (reference sequence). This CDR3 is CSASVPTGQYF. Written as DNA, the CDR3 is TGCAGTGCCTCCGTACCAACGGGGCAGTACTTC.

This chain uses TRBV7-6 with TRBJ2-3, with D perhaps TRBD2 (6 bases). This CDR3 contains 17 residues. V lost 1 base to trimming and J lost 2 bases, with 16 bases between them. CDR1 and CDR2 (germline): SGHVS, FNYEAQ. Written as DNA, the CDR3 is TGTGCCAGCAGCTTAGAAGGCGTGGCGGGAAACACAGATACGCAGTATTTT. It codes for CASSLEGVAGNTDTQYF.

The rearrangement uses TRBV2 and TRBJ2-7, with 10 bases aligning to TRBD1. The CDR3 totals 12 residues. Germline CDR1 is SNHLY and CDR2 is FYNNEI. V lost 10 bases and J lost 3; bases outside the gene matches: 3. CDR3 DNA sequence: TGTGCCACTGGACAGGGGGGCTACGAGCAGTACTTC. It codes for CATGQGGYEQYF.

The rearrangement links TRBV5-1 to TRBJ2-5; D is undetermined. The CDR3 has 14 residues. Germline CDR1 reads SGHRS; CDR2 reads YFSETQ. The ends were cut back, 5 bases at V and 2 bases at J, with 13 bases in the middle. In nucleotides, the CDR3 is TGCGCCAGCAGTCTCCGTCCCCTACAAGAGACCCAGTACTTC. This gives the protein CASSLRPLQETQYF.

This chain uses TRBV6-5 with TRBJ2-7, with D maybe TRBD1 (6 bases). Germline lookup yields CDR1 MNHEY and CDR2 SVGAGI. The CDR3 covers 14 residues. V gave up 6 bases and J gave up 9 bases, with 21 bases separating them. In DNA form, the CDR3 reads TGTGCCAGCAGCCGTAGTACAGGGAAAGAGAGGCAGTACTTC. Translating it yields CASSRSTGKERQYF.

CDR3 in amino acids: CASSFGGSGTQYF. The CDR3 coding sequence is TGTGCCAGCAGCTTCGGTGGGAGTGGGACCCAGTACTTC. V usage is TRBV7-3 and J usage is TRBJ2-5, with D tentatively TRBD2 (5 bases). V lost 3 bases, J lost 7 bases, and 12 bases lay in between. The CDR3 runs to 13 residues. Germline V lookup: CDR1 SGHTA, CDR2 FQGTGA.

The chain has TRBV9 and TRBJ2-3, with a tentative D call TRBD1 (5 bases). Trimming took off 2 bases at V and 4 bases at J, with 14 bases between the two ends. There are 15 residues in the CDR3. Germline CDR1 is SGDLS and CDR2 is YYNGEE. The CDR3 region has the DNA TGTGCCAGCAGCGTCAGCGATTGGGGCTCAGATACGCAGTATTTT. Its translation is CASSVSDWGSDTQYF.

The rearrangement links TRBV2 to TRBJ2-3, with TRBD2 identical over 9 bases. The germline gives CDR1 SNHLY, CDR2 FYNNEI. CDR3 size: 14 residues. The V and J ends lost 8 bases and 2 bases, in that order; junction bases with no gene match: 5. The CDR3 DNA reads as TGTGCCAGCCCTAGCGGGAAGTCCACAGATACGCAGTATTTT. Protein: CASPSGKSTDTQYF.

The rearrangement uses TRBV6-6 and TRBJ1-4; no definite D call. CDR3 length equals 16 residues. Germline V lookup: CDR1 MNHNY, CDR2 SVGAGI (reference sequence). V gave up 8 bases and J gave up 4 bases, with 20 bases separating them. CDR3 sequence (DNA): TGTGCCAGCTCGACGTCGGGTCGCCGAGTTAATGAAAAACTGTTTTTT. Translated: CASSTSGRRVNEKLFF.

The rearrangement links TRBV6-4 to TRBJ1-2; 7 bases are a match to TRBD1. CDR3 length: 13 amino acids. The ends lost 2 bases at V and 4 bases at J; junction bases unmatched: 1. Germline-derived CDR1 and CDR2 are MRHNA and SNTAGT. The CDR3 DNA reads TGTGCCAGCAGTGACGGGGACAGCTATGGCTACACCTTC. Amino acids: CASSDGDSYGYTF.

The chain links TRBV7-6 to TRBJ2-7, with D uncertain. Per the germline V gene, CDR1 is SGHVS and CDR2 is FNYEAQ. The CDR3 contains 17 residues. V was cut by 2 bases and J by 6 bases, with 23 bases left in between. The CDR3 reads CASSLSWSLDGTVEQYF. CDR3 nucleotide sequence: TGTGCCAGCAGCTTATCCTGGTCTTTAGACGGAACAGTCGAGCAGTACTTC.

The genes are TRBV28 and TRBJ2-3, with 15 positions matching TRBD2. J lost 8 bases, V lost 7 bases, and 7 bases had no gene match. CDR1 is MDHEN and CDR2 is SYDVKM in the germline V gene. The CDR3 length is 15 residues. In nucleotides, the CDR3 is TGTGCCAGCATGAAGGGACTAGCGGGAGGAGTTACGCAGTATTTT. Residues: CASMKGLAGGVTQYF.

DNA of the CDR3: TGTGCCAGCAGCTTAGACAGGAACACTGAAGCTTTCTTT. This translates into CASSLDRNTEAFF. The chain is built from TRBV11-1 and TRBJ1-1; D not resolved. Trimming took 1 base from V and 1 from J, leaving 4 bases between them. This CDR3 contains 13 residues. CDR1 is SGHAT and CDR2 is FQDESV in the germline V gene (reference sequence).

The chain carries TRBV7-2 and TRBJ1-1; maybe TRBD1 (5 bases). This CDR3 has 16 amino acids. CDR1 SGHTA and CDR2 FQGNSA come from the germline V gene. The V gene lost 1 base and the J gene lost 0 bases, with 12 bases spanning the gap. The CDR3 is CASSLVRQLMNTEAFF. CDR3 DNA: TGTGCCAGCAGCTTAGTTCGACAGCTGATGAACACTGAAGCTTTCTTT.

This chain uses TRBV6-5 with TRBJ2-5; 7 nucleotides align to TRBD2. The CDR3 has 14 residues. CDR1 is MNHEY, CDR2 SVGAGI, per germline. V gave up 6 bases and J gave up 5 bases; unmatched junction bases: 9. CDR3 nucleotides: TGTGCCAGCAGAGCCGTAGCGGGTAGGGAGACCCAGTACTTC. It codes for CASRAVAGRETQYF.

This chain connects TRBV11-3 to TRBJ2-3, with unresolved D. The V gene lost 5 bases and the J gene lost 2 bases, with 8 bases spanning the gap. This CDR3 contains 13 residues. Germline V gene data show CDR1 as SGHNT and CDR2 as YENEEA. The CDR3 protein is CASSPRHTDTQYF. The CDR3 DNA follows: TGTGCCAGCAGCCCGAGGCACACAGATACGCAGTATTTT.

The chain is built from TRBV6-5 and TRBJ1-5, with a weak D call TRBD1 (5 bases). Trimming left V 5 bases short and J 3 bases short, with 14 bases between. The CDR3 contains 15 residues. CDR1 MNHEY and CDR2 SVGAGI come from the germline V gene. CDR3 sequence reads: CASSQFQGNNQPQHF. For the CDR3, the DNA is TGTGCCAGCAGTCAGTTCCAGGGAAACAATCAGCCCCAGCATTTT.

V and J are TRBV6-5 and TRBJ2-2; tentatively, D is TRBD2 (5 bases). The length of the CDR3 is 15 residues. The V gene's germline CDR1 is MNHEY and CDR2 SVGAGI. V lost 5 bases and J lost 0, with 10 bases in between. Written as DNA, the CDR3 is TGTGCCAGCAGTCTTGGACTTCCGAACACCGGGGAGCTGTTTTTT. It is translated as CASSLGLPNTGELFF.

The rearrangement joins TRBV5-4 to TRBJ2-7, with D maybe TRBD1 (5 bases). Trimming shortened V by 0 bases and J by 5 bases, and 6 bases separated the two germline ends. This CDR3 comprises 12 residues. Germline V gene data show CDR1 as SGHNT and CDR2 as YYREEE (reference sequence). The CDR3 nucleotides are TGTGCCAGCAGCTTGGGCAGGGACGAGCAGTACTTC. Amino acid sequence: CASSLGRDEQYF.

J is TRBJ2-7 and V is TRBV7-3; D gene ambiguous. The CDR3 covers 14 residues. Germline values: CDR1 SGHTA, CDR2 FQGTGA. The germline V and J ends were trimmed by 3 bases and 5 bases, with 14 bases remaining between them. CDR3 sequence reads: CASSLVGLGDEQYF. In DNA, the CDR3 is TGTGCCAGCAGCTTGGTTGGGCTCGGCGACGAGCAGTACTTC.